This record covers a single T cell receptor beta chain. The antigen is unknown. Sequencing was performed with immunoSEQ multiplex PCR; in TCRdb, only in-frame clones are kept and a portion is missing. The sample lists roughly 100,000 clones; about 86% were seen once. These data are taken from a study of OX40 agonist ivuxolimab in advanced cancers. Study in general: At doses from 0.01 to 10 mg/kg, patients were given intravenous ivuxolimab every 2 weeks.

Regarding the study as a whole: Expanded peripheral T cells had an undetermined antigen specificity.

CDR1 is DFQATT and CDR2 is SNEGSKA in the germline V gene (reference sequence). V lost 2 bases to trimming and J lost 6 bases, with 8 bases between them. The CDR3 has 11 amino acids. If patients had autoimmune disease history or systemic immunosuppression, they were excluded. Collection of blood occurred at baseline, at cycle 4 day 1, and at cycle 7 day 1. The sequence was obtained from an adult with an advanced solid tumor such as melanoma, head and neck, liver or kidney cancer. The genes are TRBV20-1 and TRBJ2-7; D is unresolved. This material consisted of CD4+ or CD8+ T cells sorted from blood, taken in a trial of the OX40 agonist ivuxolimab. The CDR3 DNA reads TGCAGTGCTAGAAGAGGTCCCGAGCAGTACTTC. Translation gives CSARRGPEQYF.